Sequencing of this T cell receptor beta chain was carried out in a study of T cells in Graves' hyperthyroidism and ophthalmopathy. Study conclusions and caveats: Most thyroid clonotypes that were expanded above 0.001 also turned up in blood.

Patients between 18 and 65 years old had hyperthyroidism, newly diagnosed and lasting under 2 months. Source material for PBMCs was around 10 ml fresh peripheral blood. The CDR3 totals 15 residues. Germline-derived CDR1 and CDR2 are SEHNR and FQNEAQ (reference sequence). V lost 3 bases to trimming and J lost 2 bases, with 11 bases between them. This clonotype was seen more than once but under ten times. Its cognate antigen is unknown. Amplification of TCR beta CDR3 regions was performed using RNA transcripts as template. A first-round RT-PCR of the TCR CDR3 used the HTBI primer set. In TCRdb, the multiplex PCR reads were re-called with MiXCR into one record per CDR3 protein. The table shows approximately 620,000 distinct CDR3 sequences, with over 11% occurring only once.

The V call is TRBV7-9, the J call TRBJ2-1; perhaps TRBD2 as D (5 bases). The sample was blood. This TCR was recovered from a woman between 25 and 40 years old with Graves' hyperthyroidism that later progressed to Graves' ophthalmopathy. The CDR3 here is CASSFGGGPYNEQFF. As DNA, the CDR3 is TGTGCCAGCAGCTTCGGAGGAGGCCCCTACAATGAGCAGTTCTTC.